This T cell receptor (beta chain) was identified in a study of T cells in localized non-small cell lung cancer. Regarding the study as a whole: The study found T cell clonality highest in uninvolved adjacent lung, above tumor. Tumor samples were not multi-region, leaving intratumor heterogeneity unexcluded. The study detected a median around 61 of the top 100 tumor clones in adjacent lung.

Sequencing was performed with immunoSEQ multiplex PCR; in TCRdb, only in-frame clones are kept and a portion is missing. The sample contains tens of thousands of clones, 86% of which appear only once. J was trimmed by 2 bases and V by 6 bases; bases with no gene match: 7. Germline lookup yields CDR1 MDHEN and CDR2 SYDVKM. CDR3 length: 15 residues. On this clone: Its antigen is not known.

Specimen: peripheral blood, collected before any cancer treatment. The sequence was collected from a man between 40 and 70 years old with stage I lung adenocarcinoma. V usage is TRBV28 and J usage is TRBJ1-5, with 7 bases that match TRBD1. The CDR3 DNA sequence: TGTGCCAGCAGATACAGGGGTTTGGGCAATCAGCCCCAGCATTTT. This encodes CASRYRGLGNQPQHF.